The present entry profiles one T cell receptor (beta chain) with its context. This record belongs to a study of T cell changes during pregnancy in multiple sclerosis. Repertoires were generated with immunoSEQ multiplex PCR, while TCRdb's copy carries only in-frame clones and drops some. The table lists tens of thousands of clones, more than 75% of them singletons, with less than 6.5% in the top ten. This CDR3 has 15 amino acids. J was trimmed by 6 bases and V by 2 bases; bases with no gene match: 6. The germline V gene has CDR1 SGDLS and CDR2 YYNGEE. The chain joins TRBV9 to TRBJ2-1; 9 bases fit TRBD2. The sample here was peripheral blood, taken in the third trimester of pregnancy. This sequence was found in a female donor in good health, enrolled as a control in a pregnancy study. The CDR3 DNA sequence: TGTGCCAGCAGCGTTAGCGGGGGAGAGTTCAATGAGCAGTTCTTC. Translating gives CASSVSGGEFNEQFF.